Below are 25 T cell receptor beta chains sequenced from a single sample in a study of T cells in Graves' hyperthyroidism and ophthalmopathy. TCR beta CDR3 regions were amplified from RNA transcripts. HTBI primers drove first-round RT-PCR of the TCR CDR3. From the multiplex PCR reads, TCRdb called clonotypes with MiXCR, one entry per CDR3 protein. The table records around 580,000 distinct CDR3 sequences, about a sixth of them present only once. Sequencing was performed on blood. These receptors all stem from a woman younger than 30 with Graves' hyperthyroidism.

This clonotype has at least ten counts. The chain employs TRBV12-3 or TRBV12-4 and TRBJ1-1; maybe TRBD1 (6 bases). CDR3 length: 14 amino acids. Trimming removed 5 bases from V and 2 bases from J, with 12 bases in between. CDR3 protein: CASSIWDTNTEAFF. In DNA form, the CDR3 reads TGTGCCAGCAGTATCTGGGACACCAACACTGAAGCTTTCTTT.

Only a few counts were recorded for this clonotype. The rearrangement joins TRBV27 to TRBJ2-1, with 9 positions matching TRBD2. The germline gives CDR1 MNHEY, CDR2 SMNVEV (reference sequence). Germline trimming cut 9 bases from V and 0 bases from J; bases unmatched to any gene: 6. The CDR3 contains 15 residues. CDR3 in amino acids: CASSGSLSSYNEQFF. CDR3 coding DNA: TGTGCCAGTAGCGGGAGTTTGAGCTCCTACAATGAGCAGTTCTTC.

In this sample, this clonotype turned up many times. The chain employs TRBV12-3 or TRBV12-4 and TRBJ2-7; D uncertain. This CDR3 contains 14 residues. Trimming shortened V by 6 bases and J by 6 bases, and 18 bases separated the two germline ends. The CDR3 sequence: CASRGNPQSGEQYF. CDR3 coding DNA: TGTGCCAGCAGAGGGAACCCCCAGTCGGGCGAGCAGTACTTC.

This clonotype was picked up one time. The chain links TRBV7-9 to TRBJ2-2; unclear D gene. The germline V gene has CDR1 SEHNR and CDR2 FQNEAQ (reference sequence). V lost 5 bases, J lost 0 bases, and 19 bases lay in between. The CDR3 is 18 residues long. The CDR3 region is CASSPGKPRAANTGELFF. The CDR3 region has the DNA TGTGCCAGCAGCCCCGGAAAACCCCGGGCCGCGAACACCGGGGAGCTGTTTTTT.

The CDR3 reads CSVEDISGYTF. In DNA form, the CDR3 reads TGCAGCGTTGAAGACATCTCTGGCTACACCTTC. This sequence joins TRBV29-1 and TRBJ1-2, with no clear D. This CDR3 region has 11 residues. Trimming shortened V by 0 bases and J by 7 bases, and 6 bases separated the two germline ends. Looked up from germline, CDR1 is SQVTM and CDR2 is ANQGSEA.

There are many counts of this clonotype. The chain employs TRBV27 and TRBJ2-5; D not certain. V gave up 3 bases and J gave up 1 base, with 12 bases separating them. This CDR3 has 15 residues. Germline-derived CDR1 and CDR2 are MNHEY and SMNVEV (reference sequence). CDR3 DNA sequence: TGTGCCAGCAGTTTCATGTATCCTTCCCAAGAGACCCAGTACTTC. This sequence encodes CASSFMYPSQETQYF.

This clonotype was detected a few times. The chain links TRBV20-1 to TRBJ2-3; D possibly corresponds to TRBD2 (6 bases). This CDR3 has 13 residues. The V end was cut by 1 base, the J end by 8 bases, with 13 bases between. CDR1 DFQATT and CDR2 SNEGSKA come from the germline V gene (reference sequence). The CDR3: CSARVGWRGTQYF. Written as DNA, the CDR3 is TGCAGTGCTAGAGTAGGGTGGCGGGGTACGCAGTATTTT.

The rearrangement links TRBV19 to TRBJ2-7; D is undetermined. The CDR3 spans 12 residues. Looked up from germline, CDR1 is LNHDA and CDR2 is SQIVND (reference sequence). The CDR3 loop is CGAAYKGNEQYF. The CDR3 DNA follows: TGTGGCGCGGCCTACAAAGGAAACGAGCAGTACTTC.

This chain uses TRBV19 with TRBJ2-6; D uncertain. Germline assignment: CDR1 LNHDA and CDR2 SQIVND (reference sequence). The CDR3 extends over 15 amino acids. The V end was cut by 2 bases, the J end by 4 bases, with 9 bases between. In DNA, the CDR3 is TGTGCCAGTAGTATAACGGGTACGGGGGCCAACGTCCTGACTTTC. Its protein product is CASSITGTGANVLTF.

This clonotype has ten or more counts. V and J are TRBV20-1 and TRBJ1-5; D perhaps matches TRBD1 (5 bases). Trimming took 0 bases from V and 7 from J, leaving 16 bases between them. Germline V CDR1 and CDR2: DFQATT, SNEGSKA (reference sequence). The CDR3 sequence is 15 residues long. The CDR3 loop reads CSARDPGPEEQPQHF. The CDR3 nucleotides are TGCAGTGCTAGAGATCCGGGGCCTGAAGAGCAGCCCCAGCATTTT.

This clonotype was counted many times. J is TRBJ1-6 and V is TRBV4-3; D not resolved. The CDR3 totals 13 residues. Germline lookup yields CDR1 LGHNA and CDR2 YSLEER. Trimming pared 1 base from V and 14 bases from J, leaving 12 bases between. CDR3 residues: CASSQAVGIALHF. The DNA of the CDR3 is TGCGCCAGCAGCCAAGCCGTTGGGATTGCCCTCCACTTT.

This chain uses TRBV19 with TRBJ1-3; D call uncertain. Germline V gene data show CDR1 as LNHDA and CDR2 as SQIVND (reference sequence). V lost 6 bases, J lost 0 bases, and 12 bases lay in between. This CDR3 has 15 amino acids. CDR3: CASSYGSGSGNTIYF. CDR3 DNA sequence: TGTGCCAGTAGCTACGGATCCGGCTCTGGAAACACCATATATTTT.

This clonotype was detected a few times. V usage is TRBV7-8 and J usage is TRBJ2-2; TRBD1 agrees at 10 bases. Germline loops: CDR1 SGHVS, CDR2 FQNEAQ. V lost 5 bases and J lost 9; bases outside the gene matches: 3. The CDR3 has 13 amino acids. The CDR3: CASSDRGLRELFF. In nucleotides, the CDR3 is TGTGCCAGCAGCGACAGGGGGCTAAGGGAGCTGTTTTTT.

This clonotype was counted many times. This chain joins TRBV12-3 or TRBV12-4 and TRBJ1-4, with D perhaps TRBD1 (5 bases). The CDR3 consists of 17 residues. V shed 3 bases and J shed 2 bases, with 16 bases lying between them. CDR3 in amino acids: CASSLFRGTPTNEKLFF. DNA of the CDR3: TGTGCCAGCAGTTTGTTCCGGGGCACACCTACTAATGAAAAACTGTTTTTT.

A remark on this clonotype: A much larger clone is a single base away; this may be a read error. The rearrangement joins TRBV27 to TRBJ1-1; D not certain. CDR3 length: 14 residues. Germline loops: CDR1 MNHEY, CDR2 SMNVEV (reference sequence). Deletions cut 5 bases from V and 4 bases from J, with 14 bases between. The CDR3 bases are TGTGCCAGCAGTCCGTTGGGTGGGATCACTGAAGCTTTCTTT. This encodes CASSPLGGITEAFF.

The chain combines TRBV20-1 with TRBJ2-5, with D hard to call. The CDR3 length is 10 residues. Germline loops: CDR1 DFQATT, CDR2 SNEGSKA (reference sequence). The V end was cut by 8 bases, the J end by 1 base, with 5 bases between. As DNA, the CDR3 is TGCAGTCCCTTCCAAGAGACCCAGTACTTC. Translation gives CSPFQETQYF.

This clonotype was seen more than once but under ten times. The genes are TRBV6-2 or TRBV6-3 and TRBJ1-2; 9 bases fit TRBD1. The ends lost 6 bases at V and 6 bases at J; junction bases unmatched: 5. Looked up from germline, CDR1 is MNHEY and CDR2 is SVGEGT. The CDR3 spans 13 residues. The CDR3 nucleotides are TGTGCCAGCAGACCGACAGGGGGGCATGGCTACACCTTC. Translation: CASRPTGGHGYTF.

This clonotype was seen ten or more times. V and J are TRBV3-1 and TRBJ2-1; D not resolved. The CDR3 covers 16 residues. Trimming cost V 4 bases and J 1 base, with 14 bases left between them. Germline V CDR1 and CDR2: LGHDT, YNNKEL (reference sequence). This CDR3 reads CASSPHGSLSYNEQFF. The CDR3 region has the DNA TGTGCCAGCAGCCCCCACGGTTCGCTTTCCTACAATGAGCAGTTCTTC.

V and J are TRBV7-2 and TRBJ2-3; 9 nucleotides agree with TRBD2. This CDR3 contains 16 residues. The V gene end was trimmed by 3 bases and the J gene end by 2 bases; junction bases not matched to a gene: 6. The germline gives CDR1 SGHTA, CDR2 FQGNSA. The CDR3 DNA is TGTGCCAGCAGCTTGAACGCGGGGGGGTCCACAGATACGCAGTATTTT. It is translated as CASSLNAGGSTDTQYF.

This clonotype was seen a few times. V is TRBV19 and J is TRBJ2-1; 12 nucleotides align to TRBD2. The CDR3 totals 16 residues. Germline CDR1 is LNHDA and CDR2 is SQIVND (reference sequence). V shed 7 bases, J shed 8 bases, and the junction held 12 bases outside the gene matches. The CDR3 sequence is CASTPPGLAGRDEQFF. CDR3 coding DNA: TGTGCCAGTACCCCACCCGGACTAGCGGGAAGGGATGAGCAGTTCTTC.

The chain is built from TRBV7-9 and TRBJ2-1; D is perhaps TRBD2 (7 bases). This CDR3 comprises 18 residues. CDR1 and CDR2 from the germline V gene are SEHNR and FQNEAQ (reference sequence). The V end was cut by 3 bases, the J end by 1 base, with 19 bases between. The DNA for the CDR3 is TGTGCCAGCAGCTTTCCCCGGACGGAGGGGGGGTCCTACAATGAGCAGTTCTTC. It encodes CASSFPRTEGGSYNEQFF.

V usage is TRBV28 and J usage is TRBJ1-6; weak D call: TRBD1 (6 bases). The CDR3 is 14 amino acids. Germline V gene lookup returns CDR1 MDHEN and CDR2 SYDVKM. With 6 bases removed from V and 6 bases from J, the gap between germline ends came to 12 bases. The CDR3 protein is CASSPGGPNSPLHF. In nucleotides, the CDR3 is TGTGCCAGCAGCCCCGGGGGGCCTAATTCACCCCTCCACTTT.

The chain recombines TRBV19 with TRBJ1-4; 9 bases align to TRBD1. The CDR3 has 15 amino acids. V gave up 3 bases and J gave up 8 bases; unmatched junction bases: 7. Germline V gives CDR1 LNHDA, CDR2 SQIVND (reference sequence). CDR3: CASSMGTGTIEKLFF. Written as DNA, the CDR3 is TGTGCCAGTAGTATGGGGACAGGGACGATAGAAAAACTGTTTTTT.

The sample holds a few counts of this clonotype. One end of the junction varies from germline; a read error may be responsible. This rearrangement joins TRBV3-1 to TRBJ2-3; D gene unclear. CDR3 size: 12 residues. The germline V gene encodes CDR1 LGHDT and CDR2 YNNKEL (reference sequence). As DNA, the CDR3 is TGTGCCAGTCAAGACTCCACAGATATGCAGTATTTT. Protein product: CASQDSTDMQYF.

This sequence joins TRBV27 and TRBJ2-5, with D possibly matching TRBD1 (6 bases). This CDR3 contains 15 residues. Germline assignment: CDR1 MNHEY and CDR2 SMNVEV (reference sequence). The V and J ends lost 5 bases and 5 bases respectively, with 18 bases between them. The CDR3 bases are TGTGCCAGCAGTATCATGATGGGGGCGCGGGAGACCCAGTACTTC. Translation gives CASSIMMGARETQYF.